A selection of T cell receptor beta chains follows, all from one sample in a study of cytomegalovirus exposure and HLA in healthy donors. Here immunoSEQ multiplex PCR was the method, and the copy in TCRdb shows in-frame clones only, minus some. The listing contains tens of thousands of clones. Sequences were obtained from PBMCs. These receptor sequences come from a human donor in good health. Both conserved end residues are part of each CDR3.

V: TRBV5-4; J: TRBJ1-1; CDR3: CASSRLGLSNTEAFF
V: TRBV15; J: TRBJ1-1; CDR3: CATSKGQGLNTEAFF
V: TRBV29-1; J: TRBJ2-5; CDR3: CSVRGRVEETQYF
V: TRBV6-4; J: TRBJ2-1; CDR3: CASSFSSGGGVDEQFF
V: TRBV30; J: TRBJ1-6; CDR3: CAWNRQGGETLHF
V: TRBV5-8; J: TRBJ1-4; CDR3: CASSLQGRGANEKLFF
V: TRBV6-5; J: TRBJ2-7; CDR3: CATLKSGSYEQYF
V: TRBV5-8; J: TRBJ1-2; CDR3: CASSFTARHYGYTF
V: TRBV9; J: TRBJ1-3; CDR3: CASSVEGAARNTIYF
V: TRBV10-1; J: TRBJ1-6; CDR3: CASSESPRFSPLHF
V: TRBV28; J: TRBJ1-2; CDR3: CASSLVGAWDQVRKYDGYTF
V: TRBV7-9; J: TRBJ1-2; CDR3: CASSSGQGSLHAGYTF
V: TRBV5-1; J: TRBJ1-1; CDR3: CASSLVTGPRPTEAFF
V: TRBV5-3; J: TRBJ2-7; CDR3: CARSLCRGSYEQYF
V: TRBV6-6; J: TRBJ2-7; CDR3: CASRPGPGQQEQYF
V: TRBV7-2; J: TRBJ1-5; CDR3: CASSDRDRGSSNQPQHF
V: TRBV7-2; J: TRBJ1-1; CDR3: CASSSSLSGAGEAFF
V: TRBV5-5; J: TRBJ1-2; CDR3: CASSLSPGTSGYGYTF
V: TRBV5-6; J: .; CDR3: CASSSLQGYEQYF
V: TRBV9; J: TRBJ2-2; CDR3: CASSAGGATGEVTNTGELFF
V: TRBV30; J: TRBJ2-1; CDR3: CAWRGLAGDSDNEQFF
V: TRBV5-4; J: TRBJ1-1; CDR3: CASSRQNTEAFF
V: TRBV7-3; J: TRBJ1-2; CDR3: CASSPGGYGYTF
V: TRBV4-2; J: TRBJ1-2; CDR3: CASSQAGTGVGYTF
V: TRBV28; J: TRBJ1-4; CDR3: CASSKRQIVNEKLFF
V: TRBV5-1; J: TRBJ2-3; CDR3: CASSFSGTGRDTQYF
V: TRBV5-5; J: TRBJ2-7; CDR3: CASSTGLAVSYEQYF
V: TRBV12-5; J: TRBJ2-3; CDR3: CASGLVRAVLLGDTQYF
V: TRBV6-5; J: TRBJ1-1; CDR3: CASSVHHRGGTEAFF
V: TRBV7-6; J: TRBJ2-3; CDR3: CASSLGGGDSTDTQYF
V: TRBV18; J: TRBJ1-3; CDR3: CASSPQGGTGALGNTIYF
V: TRBV5-6; J: TRBJ1-5; CDR3: CASSRWTKVAYSNQPQHF
V: TRBV2; J: TRBJ2-1; CDR3: CASSGQEGNEQFF
V: TRBV18; J: TRBJ1-3; CDR3: CASSREDTSGNTIYF
V: TRBV18; J: TRBJ1-6; CDR3: CASSRDRRNSPLHF
V: TRBV18; J: TRBJ1-1; CDR3: CASSPGGTLSTEAFF
V: TRBV9; J: TRBJ2-2; CDR3: CASSVAALNTGELFF
V: TRBV10-3; J: TRBJ1-5; CDR3: CAISEWPGGEPQHF
V: TRBV7-3; J: TRBJ2-7; CDR3: CASSWGTGDYEQYF